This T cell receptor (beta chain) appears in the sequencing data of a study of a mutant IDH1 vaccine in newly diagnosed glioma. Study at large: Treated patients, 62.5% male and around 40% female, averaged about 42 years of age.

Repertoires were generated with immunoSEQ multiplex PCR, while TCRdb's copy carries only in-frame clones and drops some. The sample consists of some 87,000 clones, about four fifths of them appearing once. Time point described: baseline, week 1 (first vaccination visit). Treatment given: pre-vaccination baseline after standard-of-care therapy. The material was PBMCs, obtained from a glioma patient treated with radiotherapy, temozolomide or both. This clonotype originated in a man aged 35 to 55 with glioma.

CDR3 coding DNA: TGTGCCAGCTCACCGGAGGACAGAGGATATAGCTATGGCTACACCTTC. It translates to CASSPEDRGYSYGYTF. The rearrangement joins TRBV18 to TRBJ1-2; a possible D gene is TRBD1 (6 bases). The CDR3 totals 16 residues. V was cut by 3 bases and J by 4 bases, with 18 bases left in between. Germline V CDR1 and CDR2: KGHSH, LQKENI. Full variable domain (rest looked up from reference TRBV18 and TRBJ1-2): NAGVMQNPRHLVRRRGQEARLRCSPMKGHSHVYWYRQLPEEGLKFMVYLQKENIIDESGMPKERFSAEFPKEGPSILRIQQVVRGDSAAYFCASSPEDRGYSYGYTFGSGTRLTVV.